In this sample, the clone carrying this TCR beta chain turned up a few times. The antigen remains undetermined. The data originate from a study of CD8+CD57+ T cells in acquired aplastic anemia. Study-level information: Yields of DNA that came from sorted CD4+ and CD8+ cells averaged roughly 3.2 ug. The study obtained about 9.9 million reads on average for CD4+ cells from healthy donors. Study results and caveats: The CD8+ Simpson's diversity of patients and controls was not significantly different. Sharing between patients and controls was observed for twenty-nine CD8+ CDR3 sequences.

For CDR3 and TCR beta VDJ profiling, genomic DNA was the template used. TCRdb redid the calling of the reads with MiXCR, one entry per CDR3 protein. The sample holds roughly 64,000 distinct CDR3 sequences, roughly 58% seen once. The sequencing input was sorted CD4+, CD8+, or CD8+CD57+ T cells (not recorded which) from PBMCs. This clonotype was sampled from a human donor in good health, serving as a control.

CDR3 sequence (DNA): TGTGCCAGCAGTCTGCGGGCAGGGGCAAGCGGCGAGCAGTACTTC. Amino acid sequence: CASSLRAGASGEQYF. This chain connects TRBV7-8 to TRBJ2-7; a weak D match, TRBD1 (6 bases). The CDR3 is made up of 15 amino acids. Looked up from germline, CDR1 is SGHVS and CDR2 is FQNEAQ. Trimming stripped 6 bases from V and 6 bases from J, with 21 bases between.